The 17 T cell receptor beta chains below all came from one sample that was sequenced in a study of blood T cells in healthy people across ages. A J-beta primer mix and a sample-barcoded 5' primer were used in a second PCR of about 7 to 12 cycles. In TCRdb, the 5' RACE reads were re-called with MiXCR into one record per CDR3 protein. Here the sample spans roughly 800,000 distinct CDR3 sequences, under 40% being singletons. The specimen sequenced was blood. The receptors come from a young man in good health.

V usage is TRBV7-8 and J usage is TRBJ2-5; 13 nucleotides line up with TRBD2. J was trimmed by 1 base and V by 4 bases; bases with no gene match: 3. CDR3 length equals 16 residues. Germline CDR1 is SGHVS and CDR2 is FQNEAQ. Written as DNA, the CDR3 is TGTGCCAGCAGCTCAGGACTAGCGGGGGTCCAAGAGACCCAGTACTTC. Its translation: CASSSGLAGVQETQYF.

J is TRBJ2-4 and V is TRBV29-1, with TRBD1 as a possible D gene (6 bases). The J call may be incorrect, as the DNA end agrees better with TRBJ2-7. Germline lookup yields CDR1 SQVTM and CDR2 ANQGSEA. The CDR3 sequence is 12 residues long. DNA for the CDR3: TGCAGCGTTGATATACAGGGAAACGAGCAGTACTTC. It yields the protein CSVDIQGNEQYF.

This clonotype was found many times. The V and J genes are TRBV12-3 or TRBV12-4 and TRBJ2-1, with D unresolved. The J call may be mistaken, given a closer DNA end match to TRBJ2-7. This CDR3 has 11 residues. The CDR3 DNA sequence: TGTGCCAGCAGTCCCTATAATGAGCAGTACTTC. It codes for CASSPYNEQYF.

The gene calls are TRBV12-3 or TRBV12-4 and TRBJ1-6, with D possibly TRBD1 on 5 matching bases. The V and J ends lost 6 bases and 9 bases respectively, with 15 bases between them. CDR3 size: 14 residues. Here the CDR3 reads CASSPGTLSSPLHF. CDR3 in DNA: TGTGCCAGCAGCCCAGGGACCTTGAGTTCACCCCTCCACTTT.

This clonotype was seen more than once but under ten times. Its ends do not fully match the called genes, so a read error is possible. This chain connects TRBV7-9 to TRBJ2-1; a possible D gene is TRBD1 (5 bases). This CDR3 comprises 14 residues. Germline CDR1 and CDR2: SEHNR and FQNEAQ (reference sequence). CDR3 coding DNA: TGTGCCAGCAGCGGGCAGGGCTACTACAATGAGCGGTTCTTC. The encoded protein is CASSGQGYYNERFF.

This sequence joins TRBV6-6 and TRBJ2-1; D ambiguous. Trimming left V 4 bases short and J 5 bases short, with 15 bases between. This CDR3 comprises 15 residues. The V gene's germline CDR1 is MNHNY and CDR2 SVGAGI (reference sequence). The CDR3 loop is CASSFLLALNNEQFF. In DNA, the CDR3 is TGTGCCAGCAGTTTTTTGTTAGCACTAAACAATGAGCAGTTCTTC.

The chain is built from TRBV15 and TRBJ2-1; unclear D gene. The V and J ends lost 1 base and 12 bases respectively, with 10 bases between them. The CDR3 length is 12 residues. Germline loops: CDR1 LNHNV, CDR2 YYDKDF (reference sequence). The CDR3 DNA is TGTGCCACCAGCAGAGTAACGGATGGGCAGTTCTTC. This sequence encodes CATSRVTDGQFF.

The rearrangement links TRBV13 to TRBJ2-5; D ambiguous. This CDR3 is built from 16 residues. The V gene's germline CDR1 is PRHDT and CDR2 FYEKMQ (reference sequence). Trimming took off 1 base at V and 1 base at J, with 13 bases between the two ends. CDR3 residues: CASSLAPSTIQETQYF. The CDR3 nucleotides are TGTGCCAGCAGCTTAGCCCCCTCGACAATCCAAGAGACCCAGTACTTC.

A few counts support this clonotype. The CDR3 loop is CSASERTGSQPQHF. In nucleotides, the CDR3 is TGCAGTGCCAGTGAAAGGACAGGGTCTCAGCCCCAGCATTTT. The chain employs TRBV20-1 and TRBJ1-5; TRBD1 matches 8 bases. The length of the CDR3 is 14 residues. With 6 bases clipped from V and 6 bases from J, the junction kept 10 bases outside the gene matches. Per germline, CDR1 DFQATT and CDR2 SNEGSKA (reference sequence).

This chain joins TRBV28 and TRBJ2-3; D may be TRBD2 (5 bases). Germline V gene sequence: CDR1 MDHEN, CDR2 SYDVKM. With 2 bases removed from V and 0 bases from J, the gap between germline ends came to 18 bases. The CDR3 consists of 18 residues. CDR3 in DNA: TGTGCCAGCAGTTTAAGAAAACTCGGGCGGACTAGCACAGATACGCAGTATTTT. It yields the protein CASSLRKLGRTSTDTQYF. The full variable domain, in which reference TRBV28 and TRBJ2-3 provide the parts outside the CDR3, is DVKVTQSSRYLVKRTGEKVFLECVQDMDHENMFWYRQDPGLGLRLIYFSYDVKMKEKGDIPEGYSVSREKKERFSLILESASTNQTSMYLCASSLRKLGRTSTDTQYFGPGTRLTVL.

On this clonotype itself: Possible read error: a much larger clone is one base away. The chain joins TRBV12-3 or TRBV12-4 to TRBJ2-7, with D tentatively TRBD1 (8 bases). CDR3 length: 16 amino acids. CDR3 sequence reads: CTSSLVVTGDYYEQYF. The CDR3 nucleotides read TGTACCAGCAGTTTAGTCGTGACAGGGGACTACTACGAGCAGTACTTC.

The chain recombines TRBV20-1 with TRBJ2-7; 7 bases map to TRBD2. The ends lost 5 bases at V and 1 base at J; junction bases unmatched: 5. The germline CDR1 and CDR2 sequences are DFQATT and SNEGSKA (reference sequence). The length of the CDR3 is 13 residues. The CDR3 DNA reads TGCAGTGCTGGGGGGGGGGTTTCCTACGAGCAGTACTTC. Its protein product is CSAGGGVSYEQYF.

This clonotype was seen a few times. The chain carries TRBV10-3 and TRBJ1-2; TRBD1 agrees at 10 bases. Germline CDR1 is ENHRY and CDR2 is SYGVKD. This CDR3 has 14 amino acids. The V gene end was trimmed by 2 bases and the J gene end by 5 bases; junction bases not matched to a gene: 2. CDR3 sequence (DNA): TGTGCCATCAGTGAGGGACAGGGGGGATATGGCTACACCTTC. Protein product: CAISEGQGGYGYTF.

The gene calls are TRBV29-1 and TRBJ1-2; maybe TRBD1 (6 bases). CDR3 length equals 14 residues. With 6 bases removed from V and 4 bases from J, the gap between germline ends came to 18 bases. Per germline, CDR1 SQVTM and CDR2 ANQGSEA. The CDR3 sequence: CSVGRTDLFYGYTF. Written as DNA, the CDR3 is TGCAGCGTCGGCCGGACAGACCTCTTCTATGGCTACACCTTC. The full variable domain, with the rest looked up from reference TRBV29-1 and TRBJ1-2, is SAVISQKPSRDICQRGTSLTIQCQVDSQVTMMFWYRQQPGQSLTLIATANQGSEATYESGFVIDKFPISRPNLTFSTLTVSNMSPEDSSIYLCSVGRTDLFYGYTFGSGTRLTVV.

V is TRBV15 and J is TRBJ2-2; D is perhaps TRBD2 (6 bases). Trimming shortened V by 8 bases and J by 6 bases, and 19 bases separated the two germline ends. CDR3 size: 15 residues. Germline CDR1 is LNHNV and CDR2 is YYDKDF (reference sequence). CDR3 DNA: TGTGCCACCGGAAAATGGGTAGGAGGGTCCGGGGAGCTGTTTTTT. Translation gives CATGKWVGGSGELFF.

Only a few counts were recorded for this clonotype. This chain connects TRBV2 to TRBJ1-6; D not certain. Trimming took 6 bases from V and 9 from J, leaving 15 bases between them. The CDR3 contains 14 residues. Germline lookup yields CDR1 SNHLY and CDR2 FYNNEI. In DNA form, the CDR3 reads TGTGCCAGCAGGGGCCCCCTCGGCGGTTCACCCCTCCACTTT. The encoded protein is CASRGPLGGSPLHF.

The chain uses TRBV7-3 and TRBJ2-2, with TRBD2 matching over 8 bases. The CDR3 length is 16 residues. Germline V gene data show CDR1 as SGHTA and CDR2 as FQGTGA. V lost 5 bases, J lost 3 bases, and 8 bases stayed unmatched. The CDR3 is CASSNTSGRHTGELFF. The CDR3 DNA sequence: TGTGCCAGCAGCAACACTAGCGGTAGACACACCGGGGAGCTGTTTTTT. Full variable domain (outside the CDR3, taken from reference TRBV7-3 and TRBJ2-2): GAGVSQTPSNKVTEKGKYVELRCDPISGHTALYWYRQSLGQGPEFLIYFQGTGAADDSGLPNDRFFAVRPEGSVSTLKIQRTERGDSAVYLCASSNTSGRHTGELFFGEGSRLTVL.